Below, one T cell receptor (beta chain) is given with its context. These data belong to a study of technical replicates of blood from four donors. Method: immunoSEQ multiplex PCR; TCRdb's copy keeps in-frame clones and lacks some. This table has around 93,000 clones, approximately 94% appearing once. The length of the CDR3 is 14 residues. The germline V gene encodes CDR1 SQVTM and CDR2 ANQGSEA. V was pared by 6 bases and J by 1 base, with 9 bases of the junction left unmatched. The chain has TRBV29-1 and TRBJ2-7, with 7 bases that match TRBD2. Input material: T cells isolated from PBMCs. This clonotype was obtained from a human donor in good health. In nucleotides, the CDR3 is TGCAGCGTCAAGCGGAGCGGGGAATCCTACGAGCAGTACTTC. It codes for CSVKRSGESYEQYF.